The rows below give T cell receptor beta chains drawn from one sample of a study of radiotherapy plus CTLA-4 blockade in lung cancer. Generated by immunoSEQ multiplex PCR, the TCRdb table keeps only in-frame clones and is missing some. The repertoire holds tens of thousands of clones, with 70% to 90% as singletons. The specimen was peripheral blood, collected from a patient treated with radiotherapy plus ipilimumab. These receptors were collected from a human donor with non-small cell lung cancer that progressed on radiotherapy plus ipilimumab. Both conserved end residues are part of each CDR3. A D gene is named only where the DNA matches it firmly. A row's size may be missing; if present it is once, few, many or a size class.

D	size	V	length	J	CDR3	DNA
TRBD1	.	TRBV5-4	15	TRBJ1-4	CASSERTGANEKLFF	TGTGCCAGCAGCGAACGGACAGGAGCTAATGAAAAACTGTTTTTT
TRBD2	.	TRBV4-2	16	TRBJ2-1	CASSPGTSGRVDEQFF	TGTGCCAGCAGCCCCGGTACTAGCGGGAGGGTGGATGAGCAGTTCTTC
.	.	TRBV2	13	TRBJ1-4	CASSDQANEKLFF	TGTGCCAGCAGTGACCAGGCGAATGAAAAACTGTTTTTT
TRBD1	.	TRBV7-9	14	TRBJ1-2	CASSMTGGIYGYTF	TGTGCCAGCAGTATGACAGGGGGTATCTATGGCTACACCTTC
.	few	TRBV4-1	14	TRBJ1-4	CASSLLDRNEKLFF	TGCGCCAGCAGCCTCCTTGACAGAAATGAAAAACTGTTTTTT
.	.	TRBV5-1	14	TRBJ2-2	CASSLMLDTGELFF	TGCGCCAGCAGCTTGATGTTGGACACCGGGGAGCTGTTTTTT
.	.	TRBV5-6	14	TRBJ1-2	CASRTTWSAYGYTF	TGTGCCAGCAGAACCACGTGGTCGGCCTATGGCTACACCTTC
.	few	TRBV5-1	14	TRBJ2-3	CASSLPPERPTQYF	TGCGCCAGCAGCCTTCCCCCGGAACGGCCTACGCAGTATTTT
.	.	TRBV7-2	16	TRBJ2-7	CASSLEARVSTYEQYF	TGTGCCAGCAGCTTAGAAGCGAGGGTGTCTACCTACGAGCAGTACTTC
TRBD1	.	TRBV10-1	16	TRBJ1-4	CASSSSGQGAIEKLFF	TGCGCCAGCAGCAGCTCGGGACAGGGGGCGATTGAAAAACTGTTTTTT
.	.	TRBV29-1	13	TRBJ2-6	CSVAVSGANVLTF	TGCAGCGTTGCGGTTTCTGGGGCCAACGTCCTGACTTTC
.	.	TRBV14	18	TRBJ2-4	CASSQAPHRGLTKNIQYF	TGTGCCAGCAGCCAAGCGCCCCACAGGGGACTTACCAAAAACATTCAGTACTTC
.	.	TRBV9	17	TRBJ1-3	CASSVGLWTSSGNTIYF	TGTGCCAGCAGCGTAGGCCTGTGGACATCCTCTGGAAACACCATATATTTT
.	.	TRBV6-1	12	TRBJ1-2	CASKQGGYGYTF	TGTGCCAGCAAACAGGGCGGCTATGGCTACACCTTC
TRBD1	few	TRBV4-3	14	TRBJ1-1	CASSQQTGDLEAFF	TGCGCCAGCAGCCAGCAGACAGGGGATCTTGAAGCTTTCTTT
.	few	TRBV2	14	TRBJ2-7	CASSGPSNHVEQYF	TGTGCCAGCAGTGGTCCCTCGAACCATGTCGAGCAGTACTTC
TRBD2	.	TRBV30	14	TRBJ2-1	CAWETSGAYNGQFF	TGTGCCTGGGAAACTAGCGGAGCCTACAATGGGCAGTTCTTC
.	.	TRBV15	14	TRBJ2-3	CDTSEAAWGDTQYF	TGTGACACCAGCGAGGCAGCGTGGGGGGATACGCAGTATTTT
TRBD1	.	TRBV14	13	TRBJ2-1	CELQGDRNNEQFF	TGCGAACTACAGGGGGATAGGAACAATGAGCAGTTCTTC
.	.	TRBV30	12	TRBJ2-7	CAGAGNSYEQYF	TGTGCCGGGGCCGGAAACTCCTACGAGCAGTACTTC
.	.	TRBV11-2	17	TRBJ1-6	CASSLDISWQNNSPLHF	TGTGCCAGCAGCTTAGATATTTCATGGCAGAATAATTCACCCCTCCACTTT
TRBD1	.	TRBV27	15	TRBJ1-2	CASSPYVTGGNGYTF	TGTGCCAGCAGTCCCTATGTGACAGGGGGCAATGGCTACACCTTC
.	.	TRBV19	14	TRBJ2-5	CASTPTGSQETQYF	TGTGCCAGTACCCCGACGGGGTCCCAAGAGACCCAGTACTTC
TRBD2	once	TRBV7-9	16	TRBJ2-1	CASSLGAGGRGNEQFF	TGTGCCAGCAGCTTAGGAGCGGGGGGCCGTGGGAATGAGCAGTTCTTC
TRBD1	.	TRBV10-3	14	TRBJ1-1	CANTGGSINTEAFF	TGTGCCAACACAGGGGGTAGTATAAACACTGAAGCTTTCTTT